These 22 T cell receptor beta chains were all obtained from the same sample, sequenced in a study of human T cells and chemical hapten exposure. Stated time point: patch test 1, 2 weeks after DPC sensitization. The treatment here: therapeutic diphenylcyclopropenone sensitization with weekly scalp DPC. TCRdb reprocessed the RACE reads via MiXCR and lists one record per CDR3 protein. The table lists nearly 350,000 distinct CDR3 sequences, around 7% of them singletons. The sample was whole blood, taken in connection with sensitization to the hapten diphenylcyclopropenone (DPC). Receptors were obtained from a woman under 30 with alopecia areata. Some clones in this sample may be carry-over from other donors' samples.

This clonotype has a handful of counts. The rearrangement uses TRBV12-3 or TRBV12-4 and TRBJ2-1; D is undetermined. The CDR3 extends over 11 amino acids. V was trimmed by 5 bases and J by 9 bases, leaving 8 bases between them. This CDR3 reads CASSIYAEQFF. As DNA, the CDR3 is TGTGCCAGCAGTATATACGCTGAGCAGTTCTTC.

This clonotype has ten or more counts. The CDR3 reads CASSFRTQGVTDTQYF. The CDR3, as DNA: TGTGCCAGCAGCTTCAGGACACAAGGGGTCACAGATACGCAGTATTTT. The V and J genes are TRBV5-4 and TRBJ2-3; perhaps TRBD1 as D (5 bases). In germline, CDR1 is SGHNT, CDR2 YYREEE (reference sequence). Trimming left V 2 bases short and J 2 bases short, with 15 bases between. The CDR3 contains 16 residues.

This clonotype was counted between two and nine times. V gene TRBV2 combines with J gene TRBJ2-7; D may correspond to TRBD1 or TRBD2 (5 bases each). This CDR3 spans 12 amino acids. V shed 5 bases and J shed 10 bases, with 15 bases lying between them. Germline values: CDR1 SNHLY, CDR2 FYNNEI. The CDR3 loop is CASSFEGRDQYF. CDR3 bases: TGTGCCAGCAGTTTCGAGGGCAGGGACCAGTACTTC.

This chain connects TRBV6-2 or TRBV6-3 to TRBJ1-6, with no clear D. Trimming left V 4 bases short and J 0 bases short, with 19 bases between. Germline V lookup: CDR1 MNHEY, CDR2 SVGEGT. The CDR3 loop spans 19 amino acids. CDR3 residues: CASSSTGPQDLSYNSPLHF. The CDR3 bases are TGTGCCAGCAGTTCCACCGGGCCCCAGGACCTCTCCTATAATTCACCCCTCCACTTT.

This chain connects TRBV19 to TRBJ2-7; D may correspond to TRBD1 or TRBD2 (5 bases each). V was shortened by 3 bases and J by 0 bases, with 12 bases between the two germline ends. CDR1 is LNHDA and CDR2 is SQIVND in the germline V gene (reference sequence). CDR3 length equals 15 residues. CDR3 amino acids: CASSIAGTSSYEQYF. The CDR3, as DNA: TGTGCCAGTAGTATCGCCGGGACCTCCTCCTACGAGCAGTACTTC.

This clonotype was detected ten times or more. The J gene is TRBJ2-1, the V gene TRBV3-1; a weak D match, TRBD1 (5 bases). CDR1 LGHDT and CDR2 YNNKEL come from the germline V gene (reference sequence). Trimming pared 0 bases from V and 10 bases from J, leaving 16 bases between. The CDR3 contains 15 residues. CDR3 nucleotide sequence: TGTGCCAGCAGCCAAGATCTGTTGGGGCGCGCCGAGCAGTTCTTC. Translated, it gives CASSQDLLGRAEQFF.

Ten or more counts support this clonotype. The rearrangement joins TRBV6-1 to TRBJ2-4; D might be TRBD2 (6 bases). The ends were cut back, 5 bases at V and 4 bases at J, with 15 bases in the middle. The CDR3 consists of 15 residues. Germline loops: CDR1 MNHNS, CDR2 SASEGT. In DNA, the CDR3 is TGTGCCAGCAGTAGACAAGGACGGGAGAAAAACATTCAGTACTTC. Protein product: CASSRQGREKNIQYF.

This clonotype was recorded many times. This rearrangement joins TRBV18 to TRBJ1-6, with TRBD1 as a possible D gene (5 bases). Trimming pared 3 bases from V and 9 bases from J, leaving 12 bases between. The CDR3 spans 14 residues. Looked up from germline, CDR1 is KGHSH and CDR2 is LQKENI. CDR3 DNA sequence: TGTGCCAGCTCACCGACTGACAGAGCTTCACCCCTCCACTTT. It translates to CASSPTDRASPLHF.

The chain uses TRBV3-1 and TRBJ1-1; D is perhaps TRBD1 (6 bases). This CDR3 is built from 16 residues. Germline V gene sequence: CDR1 LGHDT, CDR2 YNNKEL (reference sequence). Trimming shortened V by 0 bases and J by 3 bases, and 14 bases separated the two germline ends. CDR3 DNA: TGTGCCAGCAGCCAAGATCGTTGGGGGCGAGACACTGAAGCTTTCTTT. This gives the protein CASSQDRWGRDTEAFF.

This clonotype turned up a few times. The chain couples TRBV6-5 to TRBJ2-2; 8 bases line up with TRBD2. Germline assignment: CDR1 MNHEY and CDR2 SVGAGI. J gave up 3 bases and V 2 bases, and 5 bases lay outside the gene matches. The CDR3 is 16 amino acids. This CDR3 reads CASSYGGGLHTGELFF. In DNA form, the CDR3 reads TGTGCCAGCAGTTACGGCGGGGGGCTTCACACCGGGGAGCTGTTTTTT.

The sample holds many counts of this clonotype. The rearrangement links TRBV7-2 to TRBJ2-1; D remains ambiguous. Germline CDR1 reads SGHTA; CDR2 reads FQGNSA. The V end lost 4 bases, the J end lost 5 bases, and 6 bases lay between the germline ends. There are 12 residues in the CDR3. DNA of the CDR3: TGTGCCAGCAGCTCATACAACAATGAGCAGTTCTTC. Amino acids: CASSSYNNEQFF. The full variable domain, its missing parts supplied by reference TRBV7-2 and TRBJ2-1, is GAGVSQSPSNKVTEKGKDVELRCDPISGHTALYWYRQSLGQGLEFLIYFQGNSAPDKSGLPSDRFSAERTGGSVSTLTIQRTQQEDSAVYLCASSSYNNEQFFGPGTRLTVL.

This clonotype was recorded many times. The CDR3 DNA sequence: TGTGCCAGCAGCTTAGGGGGATGGGTAGATACGCAGTATTTT. The encoded protein is CASSLGGWVDTQYF. The V and J genes are TRBV7-6 and TRBJ2-3, with D unresolved. The ends were cut back, 1 base at V and 5 bases at J, with 10 bases in the middle. This CDR3 is built from 14 residues. Germline V gene data show CDR1 as SGHVS and CDR2 as FNYEAQ.

This clonotype has just a few counts. V is TRBV5-4 and J is TRBJ2-3; D may be TRBD1 or TRBD2 (5 bases each). V was shortened by 2 bases and J by 0 bases, with 10 bases between the two germline ends. The germline gives CDR1 SGHNT, CDR2 YYREEE (reference sequence). This CDR3 has 15 amino acids. CDR3 residues: CASSLNGASTDTQYF. CDR3 nucleotide sequence: TGTGCCAGCAGCTTAAACGGGGCTAGCACAGATACGCAGTATTTT. Full variable domain (outside the CDR3, taken from reference TRBV5-4 and TRBJ2-3): ETGVTQSPTHLIKTRGQQVTLRCSSQSGHNTVSWYQQALGQGPQFIFQYYREEENGRGNFPPRFSGLQFPNYSSELNVNALELDDSALYLCASSLNGASTDTQYFGPGTRLTVL.

This clonotype has just a few counts. J is TRBJ1-4 and V is TRBV12-3 or TRBV12-4; possible D gene TRBD1, 5 bases. The length of the CDR3 is 14 residues. Trimming left V 3 bases short and J 6 bases short, with 11 bases between. CDR3 in amino acids: CASSFGGSDEKLFF. Here the CDR3 DNA reads TGTGCCAGCAGTTTTGGGGGTTCGGATGAAAAACTGTTTTTT.

This clonotype has just a few counts. V usage is TRBV29-1 and J usage is TRBJ2-7; D call uncertain. Germline lookup yields CDR1 SQVTM and CDR2 ANQGSEA. This CDR3 has 15 residues. With 2 bases removed from V and 5 bases from J, the gap between germline ends came to 19 bases. This chain's CDR3 is CSVELGAIPTNEQYF. CDR3 bases: TGCAGCGTTGAACTTGGAGCGATCCCTACGAACGAGCAGTACTTC.

This clonotype appeared many times. The chain joins TRBV7-2 to TRBJ1-6; tentative D call: TRBD1 (5 bases). V gave up 1 base and J gave up 4 bases, with 11 bases separating them. The CDR3 is 16 amino acids. The germline V gene has CDR1 SGHTA and CDR2 FQGNSA. The CDR3 protein is CASSLEVGGYNSPLHF. DNA of the CDR3: TGTGCCAGCAGCTTAGAAGTGGGGGGTTATAATTCACCCCTCCACTTT.

This clonotype has a count of ten or more. The chain is built from TRBV21-1 and TRBJ2-3; TRBD1, the D gene given by the table, was not confirmed from the DNA. TRBV21-1 constitutes a pseudogene. This CDR3 region has 17 residues. The CDR3 spells CASSKGSGTGGADTQYF. The CDR3 region has the DNA TGTGCCAGCAGCAAAGGATCAGGGACAGGGGGCGCAGATACGCAGTATTTT.

Ten or more counts support this clonotype. CDR3 sequence: CSALQGINTGELFF. CDR3 sequence (DNA): TGCAGCGCCCTTCAGGGGATTAACACCGGGGAGCTGTTTTTT. The chain employs TRBV29-1 and TRBJ2-2, with a weak D call TRBD1 (6 bases). The length of the CDR3 is 14 residues. Germline loops: CDR1 SQVTM, CDR2 ANQGSEA. V lost 7 bases, J lost 2 bases, and 14 bases lay in between.

The chain carries TRBV18 and TRBJ2-5, with 11 positions matching TRBD1. V trimming: 6 bases; J trimming: 4 bases; junction bases outside the gene matches: 25. Germline V gives CDR1 KGHSH, CDR2 LQKENI. The CDR3 is 21 residues long. CDR3: CASSGLRVMDRGRLSRETQYF. CDR3 nucleotide sequence: TGTGCCAGCTCGGGTCTCCGCGTAATGGACAGGGGGCGTTTGTCAAGAGAGACCCAGTACTTC.

V is TRBV6-2 or TRBV6-3 and J is TRBJ1-5; no clear D. Deletions cut 3 bases from V and 5 bases from J, with 11 bases between. This CDR3 contains 14 residues. CDR1 MNHEY and CDR2 SVGEGT come from the germline V gene. CDR3: CASSYTGRDQPQHF. The CDR3 DNA follows: TGTGCCAGCAGTTATACTGGGAGGGATCAGCCCCAGCATTTT.

This clonotype was counted only a few times. V is TRBV3-1 and J is TRBJ1-1; D uncertain. CDR1 and CDR2 from the germline V gene are LGHDT and YNNKEL (reference sequence). Trimming took off 2 bases at V and 0 bases at J, with 4 bases between the two ends. CDR3 length: 13 residues. CDR3 sequence reads: CASSQFLNTEAFF. As DNA, the CDR3 is TGTGCCAGCAGCCAATTCCTGAACACTGAAGCTTTCTTT.

This rearrangement joins TRBV4-2 to TRBJ2-3; tentatively, D is TRBD1 (6 bases). Germline loops: CDR1 LGHNA, CDR2 YNFKEQ. This CDR3 region has 16 residues. V was clipped by 0 bases and J by 1 base, with 11 bases between them. The CDR3 here is CASSQEGAFGTDTQYF. The CDR3 DNA follows: TGTGCCAGCAGCCAAGAGGGGGCCTTTGGCACAGATACGCAGTATTTT.